This T cell receptor (beta chain) is drawn from a study of radiation and T cells in renal cell carcinoma. Overall study findings and caveats: Top tumor clonotypes rose in blood 2 weeks post-radiation, then contracted. Without pretreatment biopsies, baseline tumor clonotype presence was undetermined.

The time point here: blood 4 weeks post-SBRT, at nephrectomy. Treatment reported: 15 Gy SBRT to primary tumor, nephrectomy 4 weeks later. Nephrectomy followed 15 Gy stereotactic body radiation by 4 weeks. This renal cell carcinoma was of the clear cell type. The table came from immunoSEQ multiplex PCR; TCRdb's copy has only in-frame clones and leaves some out. The table has roughly 58,000 clones, 60% to 85% seen once. Germline trimming cut 7 bases from V and 7 bases from J; bases unmatched to any gene: 23. Germline V gives CDR1 SQVTM, CDR2 ANQGSEA. The CDR3 length is 18 residues. Comments on this clone: Its antigen is not identified.

The chain couples TRBV29-1 to TRBJ2-4, with 9 bases that match TRBD2. The receptor was isolated from a man aged 55-75 years with renal cell carcinoma. The source was blood, collected from a patient whose treatment included radiotherapy and nephrectomy. The CDR3 spells CSALSGFGREGLVNIQYF. As DNA, the CDR3 is TGCAGCGCCCTATCTGGTTTCGGGCGGGAGGGCCTGGTGAACATTCAGTACTTC.